The 14 T cell receptor beta chains in this list originate from one sample, sequenced in a study of cytotoxic CD8 clonotypes in ibrutinib-treated CLL (dated by TCRdb to the early 2020s). The time point label corresponds to: 12 months on ibrutinib. Libraries were prepared through the immunoSEQ multiplex PCR assay. What TCRdb holds here is the immuneACCESS table cut down to in-frame rearrangements. Part of the clones is not present; checked against another copy, under half of the missing clones reflect an unresolved V gene, and the others are unexplained. The sample includes around 200,000 clones, with roughly 79% observed a single time. More than 9.5% of the sample goes to the ten largest clones. Sample: PBMCs, taken after 12 months of ibrutinib treatment. These receptors were collected from a human donor with chronic lymphocytic leukemia.

There are a few counts of this clone. This chain connects TRBV7-9 to TRBJ1-2, with D tentatively TRBD1 (5 bases). CDR1 is SEHNR, CDR2 FQNEAQ, per germline (reference sequence). The CDR3 covers 17 residues. Trimming pared 5 bases from V and 2 bases from J, leaving 21 bases between. DNA of the CDR3: TGTGCCAGCAGCCAAGACCCTGGGGGAAAGGACAACTATGGCTACACCTTC. This codes for CASSQDPGGKDNYGYTF.

The chain uses TRBV14 and TRBJ2-3; D is undetermined. CDR3 length: 11 amino acids. The V end was cut by 3 bases, the J end by 7 bases, with 5 bases between. Germline-derived CDR1 and CDR2 are SGHDN and FVKESK. The CDR3 spells CASSHRNTQYF. As DNA, the CDR3 is TGTGCCAGCAGCCACCGCAATACGCAGTATTTT.

J is TRBJ1-1 and V is TRBV5-6; perhaps TRBD1 as D (5 bases). The V and J ends lost 4 bases and 2 bases respectively, with 15 bases between them. Germline CDR1 and CDR2: SGHDT and YYEEEE. The CDR3 covers 15 residues. The CDR3 reads CASSLGWGKNTEAFF. The CDR3 DNA sequence: TGTGCCAGCAGCCTGGGCTGGGGCAAAAACACTGAAGCTTTCTTT.

This clone was seen only a few times. The J gene is TRBJ2-1, the V gene TRBV25-1, with TRBD2 identical over 10 bases. The J segment lost 8 bases and the V segment lost 8 bases, leaving 15 bases of the junction unmatched. The CDR3 covers 16 residues. CDR1 is MGHDK, CDR2 SYGVNS, per germline. The CDR3 DNA is TGTGCCAGCGGTACTAGCGGGGCCCCCGTGAACGATGAGCAGTTCTTC. It encodes CASGTSGAPVNDEQFF. The variable domain in full, completed from reference TRBV25-1 and TRBJ2-1, reads EADIYQTPRYLVIGTGKKITLECSQTMGHDKMYWYQQDPGMELHLIHYSYGVNSTEKGDLSSESTVSRIRTEHFPLTLESARPSHTSQYLCASGTSGAPVNDEQFFGPGTRLTVL.

This clone has a single count. The chain recombines TRBV9 with TRBJ2-3; the D gene is possibly TRBD2 (6 bases). The V gene lost 2 bases and the J gene lost 4 bases, with 20 bases spanning the gap. From germline, CDR1 is SGDLS and CDR2 YYNGEE. CDR3 length equals 17 residues. DNA for the CDR3: TGTGCCAGCAGCGTGCGTGGGGCCGGCGGGGACGCAGATACGCAGTATTTT. It codes for CASSVRGAGGDADTQYF. The full variable domain, with the rest looked up from reference TRBV9 and TRBJ2-3, is DSGVTQTPKHLITATGQRVTLRCSPRSGDLSVYWYQQSLDQGLQFLIQYYNGEERAKGNILERFSAQQFPDLHSELNLSSLELGDSALYFCASSVRGAGGDADTQYFGPGTRLTVL.

This clone occurred a few times. The V and J genes are TRBV11-1 and TRBJ2-2; D unclear. The length of the CDR3 is 15 residues. Germline CDR1 is SGHAT and CDR2 is FQDESV (reference sequence). V was trimmed by 3 bases and J by 7 bases, leaving 15 bases between them. The CDR3 coding sequence is TGTGCCAGCAGCTTGGGAAAGAGGAAGGGCGGGGAGCTGTTTTTT. Translation gives CASSLGKRKGGELFF.

The chain links TRBV10-3 to TRBJ1-2; a weak D match, TRBD1 (5 bases). The V end was cut by 0 bases, the J end by 8 bases, with 16 bases between. CDR3 length equals 15 residues. Germline CDR1 reads ENHRY; CDR2 reads SYGVKD. The CDR3 loop is CAISESTAGYAGYTF. The CDR3 DNA reads as TGTGCCATCAGTGAGTCGACAGCAGGGTATGCGGGCTACACCTTC.

The rearrangement links TRBV28 to TRBJ2-3; the D gene is possibly TRBD2 (6 bases). The CDR3 totals 14 residues. Germline CDR1 is MDHEN and CDR2 is SYDVKM. V lost 4 bases, J lost 6 bases, and 14 bases lay in between. In DNA, the CDR3 is TGTGCCAGCAGTTGGACTATTCCCCCCGATACGCAGTATTTT. Its translation: CASSWTIPPDTQYF.

The table lists this clone with a count of one. This chain links TRBV5-1 with TRBJ2-7; D might be TRBD2 (5 bases). The CDR3 extends over 16 amino acids. V was trimmed by 0 bases and J by 5 bases, leaving 18 bases between them. CDR1 is SGHRS and CDR2 is YFSETQ in the germline V gene. The CDR3 protein is CASSLVRGRILNEQYF. Written as DNA, the CDR3 is TGCGCCAGCAGCTTGGTCCGGGGAAGGATATTGAACGAGCAGTACTTC.

V usage is TRBV27 and J usage is TRBJ2-2, with unresolved D. This CDR3 is built from 13 residues. The ends were cut back, 3 bases at V and 7 bases at J, with 9 bases in the middle. Germline V lookup: CDR1 MNHEY, CDR2 SMNVEV (reference sequence). The CDR3 DNA reads TGTGCCAGCAGTTTTCTTGGCCTCGGGGAGCTGTTTTTT. Translating it yields CASSFLGLGELFF.

This clone occurred once. This chain connects TRBV30 to TRBJ2-1; D uncertain. Trimming shortened V by 3 bases and J by 4 bases, and 10 bases separated the two germline ends. The CDR3 sequence is 13 residues long. Germline CDR1 and CDR2: GTSNPN and SVGIG (reference sequence). In nucleotides, the CDR3 is TGTGCCTGGAGAGGAGTAGCATACAATGAGCAGTTCTTC. Translation: CAWRGVAYNEQFF.

This chain joins TRBV4-1 and TRBJ1-5; D is unclear. The CDR3 runs to 16 residues. Germline V gene sequence: CDR1 MGHRA, CDR2 YSYEKL. Trimming shortened V by 1 base and J by 0 bases, and 10 bases separated the two germline ends. The CDR3 region has the DNA TGCGCCAGCAGCCAAGTGGCAGACTATAGCAATCAGCCCCAGCATTTT. Translated, it gives CASSQVADYSNQPQHF.

The rearrangement links TRBV4-2 to TRBJ1-3; tentatively, D is TRBD1 (6 bases). Germline V gene sequence: CDR1 LGHNA, CDR2 YNFKEQ. V dropped 3 bases and J dropped 10 bases, with 10 bases sitting between them. The CDR3 spans 12 residues. CDR3 amino acids: CASSQDSDTIYF. Written as DNA, the CDR3 is TGTGCCAGCAGCCAGGACAGTGATACCATATATTTT.

In its sample, this clone was seen once. The chain has TRBV6-1 and TRBJ2-7, with 8 bases fitting TRBD2. There are 14 residues in the CDR3. Germline CDR1 is MNHNS and CDR2 is SASEGT. The J segment lost 3 bases and the V segment lost 7 bases, leaving 8 bases of the junction unmatched. The chain's CDR3 is CASTGGYYSYEQYF. As DNA, the CDR3 is TGTGCCAGCACGGGAGGGTACTACAGCTACGAGCAGTACTTC.